What follows are 7 T cell receptor beta chains derived from one specimen sequenced in a study of blood T cell repertoires in COVID-19. Repertoires were generated with immunoSEQ multiplex PCR, while TCRdb's copy carries only in-frame clones and drops some. Of roughly 230,000 clones in the sample, about four fifths were seen once. Sequencing was done on a sample of peripheral blood. The source is a man aged 50-59 years with active or convalescent COVID-19.

The V gene is TRBV19, the J gene TRBJ2-7; TRBD1 might be the D (5 bases). The CDR3 consists of 16 residues. The germline V gene has CDR1 LNHDA and CDR2 SQIVND (reference sequence). Deletions cut 4 bases from V and 0 bases from J, with 16 bases between. The CDR3 region has the DNA TGTGCCAGTAGTAGGGGCGGCCGGAGAGGCTCCTACGAGCAGTACTTC. Its translation: CASSRGGRRGSYEQYF.

The chain couples TRBV7-2 to TRBJ1-5; D gene uncertain. Trimming took off 1 base at V and 2 bases at J, with 12 bases between the two ends. The CDR3 runs to 16 residues. Per the germline V gene, CDR1 is SGHTA and CDR2 is FQGNSA. For the CDR3, the DNA is TGTGCCAGCAGCTTAGTAGGAGGTGGGGGCAATCAGCCCCAGCATTTT. It specifies CASSLVGGGGNQPQHF.

J is TRBJ2-1 and V is TRBV5-4; 12 bases are shared with TRBD2. Germline-derived CDR1 and CDR2 are SGHNT and YYREEE (reference sequence). The V and J ends lost 4 bases and 8 bases, in that order; junction bases with no gene match: 13. This CDR3 region has 17 residues. The CDR3 here is CASSKGTSGPGGHEQFF. CDR3 nucleotide sequence: TGTGCCAGCAGCAAGGGGACTAGCGGGCCGGGGGGTCATGAGCAGTTCTTC.

This clone was detected once. The rearrangement joins TRBV18 to TRBJ2-2, with D possibly TRBD1 on 5 matching bases. The CDR3 covers 13 residues. Trimming left V 0 bases short and J 9 bases short, with 8 bases between. Germline values: CDR1 KGHSH, CDR2 LQKENI. CDR3 sequence reads: CASSPPAGRELFF. The CDR3 bases are TGTGCCAGCTCACCACCCGCAGGGCGGGAGCTGTTTTTT.

DNA of the CDR3: TGTGCTAGTGGTTTGGGACTAGCGGGGGAAAATGAGCAGTTCTTC. Encoded protein: CASGLGLAGENEQFF. V gene TRBV12-5 combines with J gene TRBJ2-1; 12 nucleotides line up with TRBD2. Per the germline V gene, CDR1 is LGHNT and CDR2 is FRNRAP. This CDR3 has 15 amino acids. The J segment lost 7 bases and the V segment lost 1 base, leaving 2 bases of the junction unmatched.

The J gene is TRBJ1-2, the V gene TRBV19; 9 nucleotides agree with TRBD1. Germline CDR1 is LNHDA and CDR2 is SQIVND (reference sequence). V lost 5 bases to trimming and J lost 8 bases; unmatched junction nucleotides: 6. The length of the CDR3 is 13 residues. Here the CDR3 reads CASSSQGAGGYTF. CDR3 DNA: TGTGCCAGTAGTTCACAGGGGGCAGGGGGCTACACCTTC.

The V call is TRBV7-9, the J call TRBJ1-5; the D gene is possibly TRBD1 (6 bases). V dropped 5 bases and J dropped 2 bases, with 10 bases sitting between them. This CDR3 contains 14 residues. Germline V lookup: CDR1 SEHNR, CDR2 FQNEAQ (reference sequence). CDR3 sequence: CASSPWTGNQPQHF. CDR3 in DNA: TGTGCCAGCAGCCCCTGGACAGGCAATCAGCCCCAGCATTTT.